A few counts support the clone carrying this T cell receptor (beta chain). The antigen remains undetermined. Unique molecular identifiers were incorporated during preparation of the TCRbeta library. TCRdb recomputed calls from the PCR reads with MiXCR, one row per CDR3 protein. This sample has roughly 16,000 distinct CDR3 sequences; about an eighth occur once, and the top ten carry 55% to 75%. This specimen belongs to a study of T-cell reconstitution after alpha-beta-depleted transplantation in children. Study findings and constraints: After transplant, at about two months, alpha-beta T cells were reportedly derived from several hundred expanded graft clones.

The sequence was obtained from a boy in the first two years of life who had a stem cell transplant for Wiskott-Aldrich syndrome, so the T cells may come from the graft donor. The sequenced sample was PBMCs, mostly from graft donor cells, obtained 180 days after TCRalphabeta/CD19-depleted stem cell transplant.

CDR3 amino acids: CSAGQRGETQYF. CDR3 DNA: TGCAGTGCTGGCCAGCGGGGGGAGACCCAGTACTTC. The chain uses TRBV20-1 and TRBJ2-5, with 8 bases matching TRBD2. The V segment lost 5 bases and the J segment 5 bases; nucleotides outside the gene matches: 4. The germline CDR1 and CDR2 sequences are DFQATT and SNEGSKA (reference sequence). The CDR3 is 12 amino acids.